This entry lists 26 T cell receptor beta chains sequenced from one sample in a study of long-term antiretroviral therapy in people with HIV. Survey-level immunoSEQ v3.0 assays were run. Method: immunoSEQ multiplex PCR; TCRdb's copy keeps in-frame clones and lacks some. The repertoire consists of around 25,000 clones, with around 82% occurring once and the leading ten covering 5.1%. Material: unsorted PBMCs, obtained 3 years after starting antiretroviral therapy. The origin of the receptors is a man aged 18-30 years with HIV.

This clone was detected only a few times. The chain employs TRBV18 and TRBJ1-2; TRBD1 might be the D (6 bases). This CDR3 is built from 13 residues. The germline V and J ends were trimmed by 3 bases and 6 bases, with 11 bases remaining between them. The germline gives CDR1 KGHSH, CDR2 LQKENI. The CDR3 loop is CASSPQGIHGYTF. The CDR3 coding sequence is TGTGCCAGCTCACCGCAGGGGATACATGGCTACACCTTC.

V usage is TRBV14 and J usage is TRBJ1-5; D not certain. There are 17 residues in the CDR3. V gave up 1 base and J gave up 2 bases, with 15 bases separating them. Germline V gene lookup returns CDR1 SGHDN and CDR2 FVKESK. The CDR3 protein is CASSQVLAKCGNQPQHF. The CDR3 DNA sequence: TGTGCCAGCAGCCAAGTCCTAGCTAAATGTGGCAATCAGCCCCAGCATTTT.

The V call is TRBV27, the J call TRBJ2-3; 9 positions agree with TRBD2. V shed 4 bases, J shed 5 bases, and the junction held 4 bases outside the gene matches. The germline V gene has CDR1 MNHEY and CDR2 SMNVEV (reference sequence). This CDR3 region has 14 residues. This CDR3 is CASSWRGGVDTQYF. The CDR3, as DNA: TGTGCCAGCAGTTGGCGGGGGGGGGTAGATACGCAGTATTTT.

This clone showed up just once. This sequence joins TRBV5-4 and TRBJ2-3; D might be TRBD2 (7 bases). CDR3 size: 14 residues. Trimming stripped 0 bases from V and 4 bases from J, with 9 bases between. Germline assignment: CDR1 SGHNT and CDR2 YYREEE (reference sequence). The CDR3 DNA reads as TGTGCCAGCAGCTTGGCGGGGGGCGCAGATACGCAGTATTTT. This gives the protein CASSLAGGADTQYF.

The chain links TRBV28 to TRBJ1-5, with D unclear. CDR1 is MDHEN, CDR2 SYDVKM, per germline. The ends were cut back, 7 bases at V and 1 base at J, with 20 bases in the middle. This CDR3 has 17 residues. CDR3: CASIPIKGVESNQPQHF. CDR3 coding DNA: TGTGCCAGCATCCCTATAAAGGGTGTTGAGAGCAATCAGCCCCAGCATTTT.

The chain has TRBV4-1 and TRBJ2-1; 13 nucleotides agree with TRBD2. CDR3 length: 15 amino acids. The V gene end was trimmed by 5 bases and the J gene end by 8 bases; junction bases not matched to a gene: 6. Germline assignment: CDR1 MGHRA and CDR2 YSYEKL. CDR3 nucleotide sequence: TGCGCCAGCAGCACACTAGCGGGGGGGCCCCATGAGCAGTTCTTC. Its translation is CASSTLAGGPHEQFF.

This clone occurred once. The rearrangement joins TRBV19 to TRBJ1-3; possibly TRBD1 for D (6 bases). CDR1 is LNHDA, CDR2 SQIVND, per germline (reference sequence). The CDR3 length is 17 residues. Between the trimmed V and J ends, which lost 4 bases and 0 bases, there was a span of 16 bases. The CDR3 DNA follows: TGTGCCAGTAGTAACTTTCGGGGACAAGGCTCTGGAAACACCATATATTTT. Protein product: CASSNFRGQGSGNTIYF.

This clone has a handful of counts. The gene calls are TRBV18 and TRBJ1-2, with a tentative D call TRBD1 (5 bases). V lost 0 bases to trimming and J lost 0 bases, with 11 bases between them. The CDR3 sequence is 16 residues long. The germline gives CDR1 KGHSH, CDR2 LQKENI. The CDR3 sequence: CASSPPGVVANYGYTF. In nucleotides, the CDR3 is TGTGCCAGCTCACCACCGGGGGTTGTGGCTAACTATGGCTACACCTTC.

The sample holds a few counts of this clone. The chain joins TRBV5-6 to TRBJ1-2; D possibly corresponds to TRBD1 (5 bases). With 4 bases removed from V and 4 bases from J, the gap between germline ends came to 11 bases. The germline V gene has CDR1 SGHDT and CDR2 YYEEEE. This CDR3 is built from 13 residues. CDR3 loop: CASSPVGGYGYTF. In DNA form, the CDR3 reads TGTGCCAGCAGCCCCGTTGGGGGCTATGGCTACACCTTC. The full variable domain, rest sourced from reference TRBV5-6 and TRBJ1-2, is DAGVTQSPTHLIKTRGQQVTLRCSPKSGHDTVSWYQQALGQGPQFIFQYYEEEERQRGNFPDRFSGHQFPNYSSELNVNALLLGDSALYLCASSPVGGYGYTFGSGTRLTVV.

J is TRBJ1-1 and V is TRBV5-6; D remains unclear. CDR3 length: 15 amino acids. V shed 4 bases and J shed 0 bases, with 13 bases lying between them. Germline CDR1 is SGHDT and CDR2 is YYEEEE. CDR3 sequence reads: CASSKEVTMNTEAFF. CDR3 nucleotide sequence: TGTGCCAGCAGCAAGGAGGTGACTATGAACACTGAAGCTTTCTTT.

The CDR3 protein is CASSDEGASSPLHF. The CDR3 bases are TGTGCCAGCAGTGACGAGGGGGCCAGTTCACCCCTCCACTTT. This rearrangement joins TRBV25-1 to TRBJ1-6, with 7 bases lining up with TRBD1. Per germline, CDR1 MGHDK and CDR2 SYGVNS. The CDR3 totals 14 residues. V shed 3 bases and J 9 bases; nucleotides not matched to a gene: 5.

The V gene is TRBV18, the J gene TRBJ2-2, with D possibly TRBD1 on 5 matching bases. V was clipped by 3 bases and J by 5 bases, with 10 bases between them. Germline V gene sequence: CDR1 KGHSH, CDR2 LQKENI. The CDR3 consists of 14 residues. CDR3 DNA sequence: TGTGCCAGCTCACCCCCCAGGGAAACCGGGGAGCTGTTTTTT. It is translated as CASSPPRETGELFF.

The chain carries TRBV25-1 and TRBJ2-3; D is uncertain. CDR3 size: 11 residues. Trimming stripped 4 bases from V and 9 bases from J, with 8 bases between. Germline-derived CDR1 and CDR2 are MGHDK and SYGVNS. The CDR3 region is CASSVRETQYF. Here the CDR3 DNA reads TGTGCCAGCAGTGTGCGTGAGACGCAGTATTTT.

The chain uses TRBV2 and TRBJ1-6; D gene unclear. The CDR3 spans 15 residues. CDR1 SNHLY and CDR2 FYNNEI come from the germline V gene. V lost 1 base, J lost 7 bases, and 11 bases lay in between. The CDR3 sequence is CASSEGGFWNSPLHF. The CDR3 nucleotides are TGTGCCAGCAGTGAAGGCGGGTTTTGGAATTCACCCCTCCACTTT.

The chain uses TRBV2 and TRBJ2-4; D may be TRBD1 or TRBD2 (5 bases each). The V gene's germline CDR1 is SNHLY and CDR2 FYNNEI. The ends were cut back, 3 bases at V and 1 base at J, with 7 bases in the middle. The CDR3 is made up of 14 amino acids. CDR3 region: CASSDGDAKNIQYF. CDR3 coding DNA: TGTGCCAGCAGTGACGGGGACGCCAAAAACATTCAGTACTTC.

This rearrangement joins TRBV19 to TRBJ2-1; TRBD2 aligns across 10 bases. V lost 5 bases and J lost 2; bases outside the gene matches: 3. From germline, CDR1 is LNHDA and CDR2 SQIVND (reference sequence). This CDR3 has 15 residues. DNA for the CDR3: TGTGCCAGTAGTCAAGCGGGGGGGCCCTACAATGAGCAGTTCTTC. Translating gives CASSQAGGPYNEQFF.

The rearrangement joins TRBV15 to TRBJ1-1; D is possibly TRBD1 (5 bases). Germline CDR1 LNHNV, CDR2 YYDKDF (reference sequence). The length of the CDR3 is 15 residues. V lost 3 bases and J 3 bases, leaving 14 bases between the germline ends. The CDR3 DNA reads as TGTGCCACCAGCAGCTTCGGGGGAAGGGACACTGAAGCTTTCTTT. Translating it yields CATSSFGGRDTEAFF.

CDR3 sequence: CASNTGGANEKLFF. The CDR3 DNA is TGTGCCAGTAATACCGGTGGGGCTAATGAAAAACTGTTTTTT. The chain combines TRBV19 with TRBJ1-4; D call uncertain. The V end lost 7 bases, the J end lost 3 bases, and 12 bases lay between the germline ends. The CDR3 is 14 residues long. The germline V gene has CDR1 LNHDA and CDR2 SQIVND (reference sequence).

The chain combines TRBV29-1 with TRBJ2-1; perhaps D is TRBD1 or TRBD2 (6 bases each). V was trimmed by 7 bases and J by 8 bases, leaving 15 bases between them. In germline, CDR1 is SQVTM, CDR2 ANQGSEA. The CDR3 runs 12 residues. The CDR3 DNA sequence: TGCAGCGCCCATGGGGGGCTGGATGAGCAGTTCTTC. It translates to CSAHGGLDEQFF.

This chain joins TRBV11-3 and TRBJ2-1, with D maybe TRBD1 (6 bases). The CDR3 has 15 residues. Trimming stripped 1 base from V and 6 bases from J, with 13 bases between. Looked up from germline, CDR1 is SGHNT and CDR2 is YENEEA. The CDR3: CASSLGTAVFNEQFF. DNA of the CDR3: TGTGCCAGCAGCTTAGGGACAGCAGTATTCAATGAGCAGTTCTTC.

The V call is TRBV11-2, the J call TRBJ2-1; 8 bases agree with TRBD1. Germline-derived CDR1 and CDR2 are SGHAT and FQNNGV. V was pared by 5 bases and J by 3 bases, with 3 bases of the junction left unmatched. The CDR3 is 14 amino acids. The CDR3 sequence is CASSLGQVYNEQFF. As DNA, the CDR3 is TGTGCCAGCAGCCTGGGACAGGTCTACAATGAGCAGTTCTTC. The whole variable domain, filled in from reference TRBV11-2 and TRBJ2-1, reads EAGVAQSPRYKIIEKRQSVAFWCNPISGHATLYWYQQILGQGPKLLIQFQNNGVVDDSQLPKDRFSAERLKGVDSTLKIQPAKLEDSAVYLCASSLGQVYNEQFFGPGTRLTVL.

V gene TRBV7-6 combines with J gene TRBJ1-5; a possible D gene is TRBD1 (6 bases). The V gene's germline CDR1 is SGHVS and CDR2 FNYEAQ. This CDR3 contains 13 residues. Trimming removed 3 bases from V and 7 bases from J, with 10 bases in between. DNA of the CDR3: TGTGCCAGCAGCTTTACAGGGCAACAGCCCCAGCATTTT. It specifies CASSFTGQQPQHF.

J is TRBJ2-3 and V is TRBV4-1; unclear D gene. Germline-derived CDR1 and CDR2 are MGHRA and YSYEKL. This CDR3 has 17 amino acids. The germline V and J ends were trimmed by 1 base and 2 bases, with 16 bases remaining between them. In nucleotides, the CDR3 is TGCGCCAGCAGCCAAGGAATGGGCAGAGGATACACAGATACGCAGTATTTT. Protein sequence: CASSQGMGRGYTDTQYF.

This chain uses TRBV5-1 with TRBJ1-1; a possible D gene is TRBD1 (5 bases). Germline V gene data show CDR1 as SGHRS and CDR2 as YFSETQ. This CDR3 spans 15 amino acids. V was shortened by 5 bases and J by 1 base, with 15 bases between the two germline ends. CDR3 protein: CASRGEGVGNTEAFF. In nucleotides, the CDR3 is TGCGCCAGCAGAGGGGAGGGCGTGGGGAACACTGAAGCTTTCTTT.

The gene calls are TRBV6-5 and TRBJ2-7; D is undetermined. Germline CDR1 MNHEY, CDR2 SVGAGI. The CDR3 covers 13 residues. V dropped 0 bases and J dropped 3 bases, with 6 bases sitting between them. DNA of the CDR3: TGTGCCAGCAGTTACTCCCAGGACTACGAGCAGTACTTC. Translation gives CASSYSQDYEQYF.

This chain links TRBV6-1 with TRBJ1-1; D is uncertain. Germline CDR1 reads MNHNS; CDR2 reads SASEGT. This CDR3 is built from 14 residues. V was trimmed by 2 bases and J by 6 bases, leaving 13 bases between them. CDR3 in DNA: TGTGCCAGCAGTGAACGGGGAGCCGTCCCTGAAGCTTTCTTT. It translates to CASSERGAVPEAFF.